Presented here are 10 T cell receptor beta chains from one specimen sequenced in a study of cytomegalovirus exposure and HLA in healthy donors. Use of 60 Vbeta and 13 Jbeta primers characterized the PCR. The repertoire was sequenced with immunoSEQ multiplex PCR; TCRdb's copy has only in-frame clones and lacks some. The sample includes some 56,000 clones, approximately 82% of them seen just once. Material: PBMCs. Receptors were obtained from a man between 50 and 59 years old in good health and CMV-seronegative.

CDR3 DNA sequence: TGTGCCAGCAGTGGGACTGTCACCGGGGAGCTGTTTTTT. Translating it yields CASSGTVTGELFF. The chain carries TRBV6-1 and TRBJ2-2, with D tentatively TRBD2 (5 bases). Trimming pared 4 bases from V and 4 bases from J, leaving 7 bases between. The CDR3 has 13 residues. CDR1 is MNHNS and CDR2 is SASEGT in the germline V gene.

This sequence joins TRBV6-1 and TRBJ1-1; D remains ambiguous. Germline CDR1 is MNHNS and CDR2 is SASEGT. V was clipped by 2 bases and J by 10 bases, with 14 bases between them. The CDR3 is 13 residues long. In DNA form, the CDR3 reads TGTGCCAGCAGTGAATTAGGAGGGAACGGAGCTTTCTTT. Protein product: CASSELGGNGAFF.

In its sample, this clone was seen once. The rearrangement uses TRBV11-3 and TRBJ1-1, with D tentatively TRBD1 (6 bases). The CDR3 sequence is 14 residues long. Germline V gene sequence: CDR1 SGHNT, CDR2 YENEEA. The ends were cut back, 5 bases at V and 1 base at J, with 11 bases in the middle. The CDR3 DNA follows: TGTGCCAGCAGCCATGGGGGCTCGAACACTGAAGCTTTCTTT. Translating gives CASSHGGSNTEAFF.

The chain links TRBV10-3 to TRBJ1-2; tentative D call: TRBD1 (5 bases). This CDR3 has 13 residues. Trimming left V 8 bases short and J 6 bases short, with 16 bases between. Germline V gene sequence: CDR1 ENHRY, CDR2 SYGVKD. The CDR3 sequence is CAIAGSLGDGYTF. The CDR3 region has the DNA TGTGCCATCGCAGGGTCCCTTGGGGATGGCTACACCTTC.

The chain recombines TRBV6-1 with TRBJ1-2; TRBD1 aligns across 7 bases. With 9 bases clipped from V and 7 bases from J, the junction kept 11 bases outside the gene matches. The CDR3 covers 13 residues. Germline CDR1 is MNHNS and CDR2 is SASEGT. The chain's CDR3 is CASRETGIGGYTF. DNA of the CDR3: TGTGCCAGTAGAGAGACAGGGATCGGTGGCTACACCTTC.

The chain uses TRBV19 and TRBJ1-2; D is perhaps TRBD1 (5 bases). The length of the CDR3 is 13 residues. Trimming took 8 bases from V and 4 from J, leaving 14 bases between them. CDR1 is LNHDA and CDR2 is SQIVND in the germline V gene (reference sequence). This chain's CDR3 is CASVEQGSYGYTF. DNA of the CDR3: TGTGCCAGTGTTGAGCAGGGCTCCTATGGCTACACCTTC. Full variable domain (missing parts from reference TRBV19 and TRBJ1-2): DGGITQSPKYLFRKEGQNVTLSCEQNLNHDAMYWYRQDPGQGLRLIYYSQIVNDFQKGDIAEGYSVSREKKESFPLTVTSAQKNPTAFYLCASVEQGSYGYTFGSGTRLTVV.

The rearrangement joins TRBV5-4 to TRBJ2-7, with TRBD2 identical over 11 bases. V lost 3 bases, J lost 3 bases, and 5 bases stayed unmatched. Germline V CDR1 and CDR2: SGHNT, YYREEE (reference sequence). The CDR3 sequence is 15 residues long. CDR3 in amino acids: CASSSPSGGFYEQYF. The CDR3 nucleotides read TGTGCCAGCAGCTCGCCTAGCGGGGGGTTCTACGAGCAGTACTTC.

This chain links TRBV6-5 with TRBJ1-2, with D tentatively TRBD1 (6 bases). Trimming removed 5 bases from V and 5 bases from J, with 9 bases in between. This CDR3 has 12 residues. CDR1 and CDR2 from the germline V gene are MNHEY and SVGAGI. CDR3 coding DNA: TGTGCCAGCAGTAACGGGACATATGGCTACACCTTC. As protein: CASSNGTYGYTF.

About this clone itself: The germline gene is not matched at one end of the junction; a read error may be the cause. This chain links TRBV7-9 with TRBJ2-3; 10 positions agree with TRBD2. The CDR3 has 17 amino acids. Germline V gene lookup returns CDR1 SEHNR and CDR2 FQNEAQ (reference sequence). DNA of the CDR3: TGTTCCAGCAGCTTATCTAGAAGCGGGGGGGCTCTTGATACGCAGTATTTT. It yields the protein CSSSLSRSGGALDTQYF.

V is TRBV5-1 and J is TRBJ1-5, with D maybe TRBD1 (5 bases). V lost 2 bases to trimming and J lost 6 bases, with 15 bases between them. CDR1 is SGHRS and CDR2 is YFSETQ in the germline V gene. The CDR3 sequence is 15 residues long. The CDR3 sequence: CASSFTGGRGQPQHF. The CDR3, as DNA: TGCGCCAGCAGCTTTACGGGGGGAAGGGGTCAGCCCCAGCATTTT.